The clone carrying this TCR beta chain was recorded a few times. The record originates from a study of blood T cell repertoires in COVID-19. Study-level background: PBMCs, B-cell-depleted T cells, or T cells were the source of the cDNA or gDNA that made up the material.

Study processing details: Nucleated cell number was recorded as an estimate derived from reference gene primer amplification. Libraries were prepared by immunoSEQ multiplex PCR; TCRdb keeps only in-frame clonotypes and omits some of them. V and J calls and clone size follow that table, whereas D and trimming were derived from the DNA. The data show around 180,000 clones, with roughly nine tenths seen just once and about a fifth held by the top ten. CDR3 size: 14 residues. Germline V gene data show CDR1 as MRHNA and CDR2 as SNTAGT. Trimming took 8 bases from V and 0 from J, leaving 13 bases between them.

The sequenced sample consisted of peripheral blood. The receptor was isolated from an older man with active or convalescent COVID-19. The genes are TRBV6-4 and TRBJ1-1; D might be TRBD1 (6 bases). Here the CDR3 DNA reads TGTGCCAGCGTCCACAGGGACATGAACACTGAAGCTTTCTTT. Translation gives CASVHRDMNTEAFF.